The present T cell receptor (beta chain) was sequenced within a study of shared clonotypes between healthy human individuals. Overall study: Donors, aged 18 to 49, were a couple of women and three men.

Of note for this clone: What it recognizes is unknown.

Study-wide findings and caveats: Clonotype sharing among donors was thought likely to change with sequencing depth.

V was shortened by 5 bases and J by 2 bases, with 13 bases between the two germline ends. There are 15 residues in the CDR3. Germline values: CDR1 MDHEN, CDR2 SYDVKM. Here immunoSEQ multiplex PCR was the method, and the copy in TCRdb shows in-frame clones only, minus some. Of 1.5 million to 1.9 million clones listed, 98% are singletons. The source of this sequence is a man under 40 in good health. The sequenced sample consisted of naive CD4+ T cells sorted from blood. Subset: CD45RA+ positively selected. The rearrangement links TRBV28 to TRBJ2-1; TRBD1 might be the D (8 bases). CDR3 DNA: TGTGCCAGCAGTAACAGGGGGGGAACCTACAATGAGCAGTTCTTC. As protein: CASSNRGGTYNEQFF.